The clone carrying this T cell receptor beta chain was observed a single time. Blood samples were obtained at baseline, cycle 4 day 1, and cycle 7 day 1. This sample is drawn from a study of OX40 agonist ivuxolimab in advanced cancers. Profiling relied on immunoSEQ multiplex PCR, and the TCRdb table lists in-frame clones only, not all of them. Of 95,000 to 150,000 clones in the sample, about 94% were seen once. Sequenced here: CD4+ or CD8+ T cells sorted from blood, sampled in a trial of the OX40 agonist ivuxolimab. The TCR comes from an adult with an advanced solid tumor such as melanoma, head and neck, liver or kidney cancer.

CDR3 DNA: TGTGCCAGTAGTATTAACAGGGGTCGGGAGACCCAGTACTTC. Translating it yields CASSINRGRETQYF. The chain is built from TRBV19 and TRBJ2-5, with 7 bases that match TRBD1. The CDR3 has 14 residues. V was clipped by 3 bases and J by 5 bases; unmatched bases: 6. Looked up from germline, CDR1 is LNHDA and CDR2 is SQIVND (reference sequence).